This TCR beta chain was sequenced during a study of monozygotic twins with inflammatory bowel disease (dated by TCRdb to about 2019). Regarding the complete study: A total of roughly 28 monozygotic twin pairs were included in the full study, comprising nine German pairs (four IBD-concordant, five IBD-discordant) and 19 IBD-discordant Danish pairs. Within discordant pairs, disease-associated traits were sought mainly by comparing IBD patients with their genetically identical healthy co-twins. Each individual had, on average, about 151 000 unique TCRalpha sequences and 181 000 unique TCRbeta sequences available for analysis. The investigation overall reported the following: IBD patients had lower TCRbeta repertoire diversity, measured by the inverse Simpson index, than their healthy co-twins. Because patients were on differing immunosuppressive treatments, the repertoires may have picked up extra background noise and inter-individual variability. Compared with healthy twins, IBD patients shared fewer clonotypes with other individuals, and the difference was most pronounced in patients with signs of disease activity. Repertoire similarity did not differ between concordant and discordant twins, which could be due to limited statistical power. No single strong signal or clonotype linked to IBD turned up in the results, so the idea that one exists was not supported. The analysis was unable to tell apart different T cell subtypes.

From each donor, a roughly 2.5 ml peripheral blood sample was collected into PAXgene tubes and kept at -80 degrees C. Without any T cell sorting, total RNA was extracted from whole blood using the PAXgene blood miRNA kit on an automated QIAcube. Peripheral blood from monozygotic twin pairs, either concordant or discordant for inflammatory bowel disease, underwent deep TCRalpha and TCRbeta repertoire profiling that used unique molecular barcoding. Smoking habits were recorded for all twin pairs, with individuals classified as current, former or never smokers. The library came from 5' RACE. The input for every TCR library was 3,500 to 4,500 ng of total RNA. For each sample, cDNA was synthesized in eight separate reactions using SMARTScribe reverse transcriptase. During cDNA synthesis, template switching introduced unique molecular identifiers that contained a 6-nucleotide sample barcode. Two nested PCRs of approximately 16 and 10 cycles amplified the TCRalpha and TCRbeta cDNA, and bead purification followed each PCR. Before amplification, the cDNA was both treated with uracil DNA-glycosylase and purified with the QIAquick PCR purification kit. The second PCR was the step at which Illumina TruSeq-compatible adapters and sample-specific barcodes were added. TapeStation and Qubit were used to check library quality and concentration, and 5 ng of each library went into the pool. Pooled libraries were sequenced on an Illumina HiSeq2500 single-index Rapid Run with 2 x 100 bp reads and custom sequencing primers. In the original analysis: UMI-based consensus assembly with MiGEC version 1.2.6 was used to correct PCR and sequencing errors. MiXCR version 2.1.1 handled V(D)J alignment, clonotype assembly and CDR3 extraction. Normalisation of gene usage, clonotype sharing and MAIT/NKT TCR abundance was achieved by analysing the top 1000, 10 000 and 20 000 clonotypes per sample. Diversity was computed as the inverse Simpson index with the vegan R package after downsampling to 27 000 UMIs. Paired Mann-Whitney U tests on discordant twin pairs were used, with Benjamini-Hochberg multiple-testing correction. TCRdb reprocessed the reads into one record per CDR3 protein sequence, lacking DNA. In this record, the V and J calls reflect TCRdb's handling and not the investigators' own analysis. In this sample's table one finds more than 100,000 distinct CDR3 sequences. The ten largest clones represent roughly 1.9% of the sample.

A word on this clonotype: The target of this receptor is not known.

From the germline V gene, CDR1 is SGHTA and CDR2 is FQGNSA. The CDR3 covers 13 residues, taking in both the cysteine and the phenylalanine. The record lacks a DNA sequence. The sequence came from a human donor with ulcerative colitis or Crohn's disease, or a healthy co-twin of an affected twin (not recorded which). The sample taken for sequencing was blood. The V and J segments used are TRBV7-2 and TRBJ2-7; TCRdb lists TRBD1, though no DNA is available to test this call. CDR3 loop: CASSSRDSYEQYF.